A selection of T cell receptor beta chains follows, all from one sample in a study of cytomegalovirus exposure and HLA in healthy donors. The table came from immunoSEQ multiplex PCR; TCRdb's copy has only in-frame clones and leaves some out. The listing records approximately 110,000 clones. Sequences were obtained from PBMCs. The receptors derive from a young man in good health and CMV-seronegative. CDR3s include the opening cysteine and the closing phenylalanine or tryptophan. The D gene is left open where the match is weak.

v_call: TRBV29-1; j_call: TRBJ1-5; cdr3_length: 12; d_call: TRBD1; cdr3_nt: TGCAGCGTTGCAACGGGGACAGAGCCCCAGCATTTT; cdr3_aa: CSVATGTEPQHF
v_call: TRBV5-1; j_call: TRBJ1-3; cdr3_length: 13; d_call: NA; cdr3_nt: TGCGCCAGCAGCTTGGCAGGGGGAAACACCATATATTTT; cdr3_aa: CASSLAGGNTIYF
v_call: TRBV5-4; j_call: TRBJ1-2; cdr3_length: 12; d_call: NA; cdr3_nt: TGTGCCAGCAGCACGAGGAACTATGGCTACACCTTC; cdr3_aa: CASSTRNYGYTF
v_call: TRBV9; j_call: TRBJ2-5; cdr3_length: 16; d_call: TRBD2; cdr3_nt: TGTGCCAGCAGCGTAGCGAACGGGGGGGCAGCAGAGACCCAGTACTTC; cdr3_aa: CASSVANGGAAETQYF
v_call: TRBV4-1; j_call: TRBJ1-6; cdr3_length: 16; d_call: TRBD1; cdr3_nt: TGCGCCAGCAGCCAACCGGGACAGGGGAATAATTCACCCCTCCACTTT; cdr3_aa: CASSQPGQGNNSPLHF
v_call: TRBV30; j_call: TRBJ2-3; cdr3_length: 16; d_call: TRBD2; cdr3_nt: TGTGCCTGGAGTGGAGCTAGCGGGAGGAGATCAGATACGCAGTATTTT; cdr3_aa: CAWSGASGRRSDTQYF
v_call: TRBV6-4; j_call: TRBJ2-2; cdr3_length: 14; d_call: TRBD1; cdr3_nt: TGTGCCAGCAGCGCTGGGACAGCCACCGGGGAGCTGTTTTTT; cdr3_aa: CASSAGTATGELFF
v_call: TRBV7-7; j_call: TRBJ1-2; cdr3_length: 12; d_call: NA; cdr3_nt: TGTGCTAGCAGCTCCTACAGCTACGGCTACACCTTC; cdr3_aa: CASSSYSYGYTF
v_call: TRBV25-1; j_call: TRBJ1-4; cdr3_length: 15; d_call: NA; cdr3_nt: TGTGCCAGCAGTGACCCCCGGGGGGGGCAAGAAAAACTGTTTTTT; cdr3_aa: CASSDPRGGQEKLFF
v_call: TRBV9; j_call: TRBJ1-4; cdr3_length: 12; d_call: NA; cdr3_nt: TGTGCCAGTTCTCGGGTGAATGAAAAACTGTTTTTT; cdr3_aa: CASSRVNEKLFF
v_call: TRBV28; j_call: TRBJ2-7; cdr3_length: 13; d_call: TRBD1; cdr3_nt: TGTGCCAGCACACCGGGACAGGGGGCGCTTTGGGACTTC; cdr3_aa: CASTPGQGALWDF
v_call: TRBV10-1; j_call: TRBJ1-1; cdr3_length: 14; d_call: NA; cdr3_nt: TGCGCCAGCAGTGGGGGCACGATGAACACTGAAGCTTTCTTT; cdr3_aa: CASSGGTMNTEAFF
v_call: TRBV9; j_call: TRBJ1-1; cdr3_length: 14; d_call: NA; cdr3_nt: TGTGCCAGCAGCGTAGGTCCGGGGAACACTGAAGCTTTCTTT; cdr3_aa: CASSVGPGNTEAFF
v_call: TRBV15; j_call: TRBJ1-2; cdr3_length: 14; d_call: NA; cdr3_nt: TGTGCCACCAGCAGAGAGGGCCCGTCCTATGGCTACACCTTC; cdr3_aa: CATSREGPSYGYTF
v_call: TRBV7-9; j_call: TRBJ1-2; cdr3_length: 18; d_call: TRBD1; cdr3_nt: TGTGCCAGCAGCCCAATACCGGGACAGGGAGTACGGGGCTATGGCTACACCTTC; cdr3_aa: CASSPIPGQGVRGYGYTF
v_call: TRBV2; j_call: TRBJ1-1; cdr3_length: 11; d_call: NA; cdr3_nt: TGTGCCAGCAATGGGGGGGTTGAAGCTTTCTTT; cdr3_aa: CASNGGVEAFF
v_call: TRBV28; j_call: TRBJ2-2; cdr3_length: 12; d_call: NA; cdr3_nt: TGTGCCAGCAGCAAATACACCGGGGAGCTGTTTTTT; cdr3_aa: CASSKYTGELFF
v_call: TRBV9; j_call: TRBJ1-2; cdr3_length: 15; d_call: NA; cdr3_nt: TGTGCCAGCAGCGCTTGTGGGGGGGATTGCCATGGCTACACCTTC; cdr3_aa: CASSACGGDCHGYTF
v_call: TRBV6-5; j_call: TRBJ2-1; cdr3_length: 15; d_call: NA; cdr3_nt: TGTGCCAGCAGGAAAGACTCCCGGAATATTGGTGAGCAGTTCTTC; cdr3_aa: CASRKDSRNIGEQFF
v_call: TRBV5-1; j_call: TRBJ2-5; cdr3_length: 15; d_call: TRBD1; cdr3_nt: TGCGCCAGCAGCTTGGGGACAGGGCGCCAAGAGACCCAGTACTTC; cdr3_aa: CASSLGTGRQETQYF
v_call: TRBV6-5; j_call: TRBJ2-7; cdr3_length: 11; d_call: NA; cdr3_nt: TGTGCCAGCAGTTACTCGAGCGAGCAGTACTTC; cdr3_aa: CASSYSSEQYF
v_call: TRBV5-1; j_call: TRBJ1-1; cdr3_length: 17; d_call: TRBD1; cdr3_nt: TGCGCCAGCAGCTTACTACCACCTGGGACAGGTAGCGCTGAAGCTTTCTTT; cdr3_aa: CASSLLPPGTGSAEAFF
v_call: TRBV5-1; j_call: TRBJ1-1; cdr3_length: 13; d_call: NA; cdr3_nt: TGCGCCAGCAGCTTGTTCCGGGGCACTGAAGCTTTCTTT; cdr3_aa: CASSLFRGTEAFF
v_call: TRBV18; j_call: TRBJ1-5; cdr3_length: 15; d_call: TRBD1; cdr3_nt: TGTGCCAGCTCACCACAACAGGGGGCGAATCAGCCCCAGCATTTT; cdr3_aa: CASSPQQGANQPQHF
v_call: TRBV5-6; j_call: TRBJ2-7; cdr3_length: 13; d_call: NA; cdr3_nt: TGTGCCAGCAGCTCCGTAAGGGGTTTCGAGCAGTACTTC; cdr3_aa: CASSSVRGFEQYF
v_call: TRBV19; j_call: TRBJ2-7; cdr3_length: 13; d_call: NA; cdr3_nt: TGTGCCAGTAGTCCACAGGACGACTACGAGCAGTACTTC; cdr3_aa: CASSPQDDYEQYF
v_call: TRBV10-3; j_call: TRBJ2-3; cdr3_length: 16; d_call: NA; cdr3_nt: TGTGCCGTCCGAACCGGGACATCTTCTAGCACAGATACGCAGTATTTT; cdr3_aa: CAVRTGTSSSTDTQYF
v_call: TRBV30; j_call: TRBJ2-1; cdr3_length: 15; d_call: TRBD2; cdr3_nt: TGTGCCTGGACCAGCGGGAGGTTTGCCTACAATGAGCAGTTCTTC; cdr3_aa: CAWTSGRFAYNEQFF
v_call: TRBV27; j_call: TRBJ1-3; cdr3_length: 19; d_call: NA; cdr3_nt: TGTGCCAGCAGTAGGCTCCACCCGGGGGAACAGTACTCTGGAAACACCATATATTTT; cdr3_aa: CASSRLHPGEQYSGNTIYF
v_call: TRBV7-9; j_call: TRBJ2-7; cdr3_length: 16; d_call: NA; cdr3_nt: TGTGCCAGCAGCTTAGCGGGACCTGCCAGGGGCTACGAGCAGTACTTC; cdr3_aa: CASSLAGPARGYEQYF
v_call: TRBV5-1; j_call: TRBJ2-3; cdr3_length: 14; d_call: NA; cdr3_nt: TGCGCCAGCAGCTTACAGGGAGACACAGATACGCAGTATTTT; cdr3_aa: CASSLQGDTDTQYF
v_call: TRBV5-1; j_call: TRBJ2-2; cdr3_length: 16; d_call: TRBD1; cdr3_nt: TGCGCCAAAGGACAGGGGGCCTCAAGGGACACCGGGGAGCTGTTTTTT; cdr3_aa: CAKGQGASRDTGELFF
v_call: TRBV7-9; j_call: TRBJ2-3; cdr3_length: 15; d_call: NA; cdr3_nt: TGTGCCAGCAGCTTAGTTTCGGGTCCCTCCGATACGCAGTATTTT; cdr3_aa: CASSLVSGPSDTQYF
v_call: TRBV19; j_call: TRBJ2-7; cdr3_length: 15; d_call: NA; cdr3_nt: TGTGCCAGTAGTATAGTTCGGGGTAGTCCGTTCGAGCAGTACTTC; cdr3_aa: CASSIVRGSPFEQYF
v_call: TRBV6-5; j_call: TRBJ1-1; cdr3_length: 12; d_call: NA; cdr3_nt: TGTGCCAGCACCCTGCTGGAGGGTGAAGCTTTCTTT; cdr3_aa: CASTLLEGEAFF